This TCR beta chain was captured in a study of shared clonotypes between healthy human individuals. Broader study findings: Naive CD4 clonotypes were shared across a few donors at 5% to 6%. Exclusively blood specimens were collected; tissue repertoires likely differ.

CDR1 and CDR2 (germline): SGHRS, YFSETQ. The CDR3 runs to 13 residues. V was clipped by 0 bases and J by 16 bases, with 14 bases between them. The deep-level immunoSEQ assay was used. Using immunoSEQ multiplex PCR, the repertoire was profiled, and TCRdb retains in-frame clones only, with some absent. The data show roughly 2 million clones, 85% to 95% seen once. This clone was counted once. Its antigen is unidentified. The receptor was isolated from a man between 18 and 35 years old in good health. This chain links TRBV5-1 with TRBJ1-6; D gene unclear. Sequences were obtained from naive CD4+ T cells sorted from blood. Specified subset: CD45RA+ positively selected. The CDR3 sequence: CASSLEAAARLHF. The CDR3 nucleotides are TGCGCCAGCAGCTTGGAGGCGGCAGCCCGTCTCCACTTT.